These 21 T cell receptor beta chains share one sample of origin, sequenced in a study of OX40 agonist ivuxolimab in advanced cancers. Clones were sequenced by immunoSEQ multiplex PCR, and TCRdb holds only the in-frame ones, with some missing. The sample holds some 22,000 clones; around 90% are singletons and the top ten take about 9.6%. The sample in question was CD4+ or CD8+ T cells sorted from blood, obtained in a trial of the OX40 agonist ivuxolimab. These receptors were obtained from an adult with an advanced solid tumor such as melanoma, head and neck, liver or kidney cancer.

This chain joins TRBV5-1 and TRBJ1-5, with 10 positions matching TRBD1. This CDR3 has 15 amino acids. CDR1 and CDR2 (germline): SGHRS, YFSETQ. Trimming at V came to 5 bases and at J to 2 bases, leaving 4 bases not matched to a gene. The CDR3 nucleotides read TGCGCCAGCAGTCCAGGACAGGGGGGCAATCAGCCCCAGCATTTT. It yields the protein CASSPGQGGNQPQHF.

This clone has a single count. The chain combines TRBV23-1 with TRBJ2-7; D might be TRBD1 (5 bases). TRBV23-1 is noted as an ORF with a role that remains uncertain. The CDR3 runs to 15 residues. V lost 3 bases, J lost 1 base, and 13 bases lay in between. Written as DNA, the CDR3 is TGCGCCAGCAGTCACGCGACAGACCCGTCCTACGAGCAGTACTTC. Translated: CASSHATDPSYEQYF.

This clone appeared a single time. The chain joins TRBV19 to TRBJ2-5; 10 positions match TRBD1. Germline CDR1 is LNHDA and CDR2 is SQIVND (reference sequence). The CDR3 is 14 residues long. V was clipped by 5 bases and J by 4 bases; unmatched bases: 4. The CDR3, as DNA: TGTGCCAGTAGTCCCCGGACAGGGGGAGAGACCCAGTACTTC. Protein product: CASSPRTGGETQYF.

The chain employs TRBV29-1 and TRBJ1-1, with D perhaps TRBD1 (5 bases). This CDR3 has 13 residues. The germline V gene has CDR1 SQVTM and CDR2 ANQGSEA. Trimming took off 2 bases at V and 11 bases at J, with 18 bases between the two ends. The CDR3 DNA is TGCAGCGTTGAACGTGGGGGGACCCGTATGGCTTTCTTT. Residues: CSVERGGTRMAFF. The full variable domain, completed using reference TRBV29-1 and TRBJ1-1, is SAVISQKPSRDICQRGTSLTIQCQVDSQVTMMFWYRQQPGQSLTLIATANQGSEATYESGFVIDKFPISRPNLTFSTLTVSNMSPEDSSIYLCSVERGGTRMAFFGQGTRLTVV.

The chain recombines TRBV27 with TRBJ1-4, with 7 nucleotides matching TRBD1. Germline V gene lookup returns CDR1 MNHEY and CDR2 SMNVEV (reference sequence). Unmatched junction bases numbered 14, after V lost 4 bases and J lost 6 bases. CDR3 length: 17 residues. The CDR3 protein is CASSSRQGRFIDEKLFF. CDR3 DNA sequence: TGTGCCAGCAGTTCACGACAGGGAAGGTTTATAGATGAAAAACTGTTTTTT.

The chain combines TRBV7-3 with TRBJ2-5; 8 bases agree with TRBD1. Germline V gene lookup returns CDR1 SGHTA and CDR2 FQGTGA. The CDR3 covers 14 residues. V was clipped by 4 bases and J by 4 bases; unmatched bases: 5. The CDR3 bases are TGTGCCAGCAGCTCCGCAGGGGGCTCAGAGACCCAGTACTTC. Protein: CASSSAGGSETQYF.

This rearrangement joins TRBV10-3 to TRBJ2-7; 7 positions agree with TRBD2. CDR3 length: 14 amino acids. V shed 11 bases and J 4 bases; nucleotides not matched to a gene: 14. From germline, CDR1 is ENHRY and CDR2 SYGVKD. DNA for the CDR3: TGTGCCGTCACTAGCGCGACCTTACTTTACGAGCAGTACTTC. Encoded protein: CAVTSATLLYEQYF.

The rearrangement joins TRBV19 to TRBJ1-5; 11 bases map to TRBD1. The CDR3 loop spans 17 amino acids. The germline V gene has CDR1 LNHDA and CDR2 SQIVND (reference sequence). Trimming took 2 bases from V and 1 from J; bases not matched to a gene: 4. CDR3 coding DNA: TGTGCCAGTAGTATACAGGACAGGGGGCCAAGCAATCAGCCCCAGCATTTT. Translating gives CASSIQDRGPSNQPQHF.

This chain joins TRBV5-6 and TRBJ2-2, with 7 bases lining up with TRBD2. This CDR3 spans 15 amino acids. After removal of 4 bases from V and 4 bases from J, the junction contained 7 bases not matched to a gene. Germline loops: CDR1 SGHDT, CDR2 YYEEEE. This chain's CDR3 is CASSLGGDLTGELFF. The CDR3 DNA sequence: TGTGCCAGCAGCCTGGGGGGGGACCTCACCGGGGAGCTGTTTTTT.

This chain connects TRBV27 to TRBJ2-1; either TRBD1 or TRBD2 may supply D (6 bases each). The CDR3 consists of 14 residues. V lost 4 bases, J lost 10 bases, and 17 bases lay in between. CDR1 is MNHEY, CDR2 SMNVEV, per germline (reference sequence). DNA of the CDR3: TGTGCCAGCAGTTACCCCGGGGGCGCCAAGGAGCAGTTCTTC. This codes for CASSYPGGAKEQFF.

The chain joins TRBV28 to TRBJ2-1; D is unresolved. V was clipped by 8 bases and J by 2 bases, with 13 bases between them. The CDR3 has 14 amino acids. Germline V lookup: CDR1 MDHEN, CDR2 SYDVKM. The CDR3 sequence: CASRRLAPYNEQFF. CDR3 DNA: TGTGCCAGCCGGCGACTTGCACCCTACAATGAGCAGTTCTTC. The full variable domain, rest sourced from reference TRBV28 and TRBJ2-1, is DVKVTQSSRYLVKRTGEKVFLECVQDMDHENMFWYRQDPGLGLRLIYFSYDVKMKEKGDIPEGYSVSREKKERFSLILESASTNQTSMYLCASRRLAPYNEQFFGPGTRLTVL.

The rearrangement joins TRBV18 to TRBJ2-7; D is ambiguous. The CDR3 spans 15 residues. Trimming pared 5 bases from V and 3 bases from J, leaving 17 bases between. CDR1 is KGHSH and CDR2 is LQKENI in the germline V gene. The CDR3 loop reads CASSLNRNLLYEQYF. The CDR3 DNA reads TGTGCCAGCTCATTGAACCGGAATTTACTCTACGAGCAGTACTTC.

The V and J genes are TRBV5-1 and TRBJ1-4, with TRBD1 matching over 9 bases. This CDR3 is 14 amino acids long. CDR1 SGHRS and CDR2 YFSETQ come from the germline V gene. The trim removed 2 bases at V and 7 bases at J, leaving 3 bases unmatched. The CDR3 sequence: CASSLGTGSEKLFF. The CDR3, as DNA: TGCGCCAGCAGCTTAGGGACAGGGTCTGAAAAACTGTTTTTT.

The gene calls are TRBV4-1 and TRBJ2-5; 9 bases are a match to TRBD1. Germline CDR1 is MGHRA and CDR2 is YSYEKL. CDR3 length: 17 amino acids. Trimming cost V 1 base and J 5 bases; bases outside gene matches: 11. The CDR3 reads CASSQGSSGQGRETQYF. The DNA of the CDR3 is TGCGCCAGCAGCCAAGGGTCTTCGGGACAGGGCAGGGAGACCCAGTACTTC.

This clone has more than one count but fewer than ten. This chain connects TRBV6-6 to TRBJ2-7, with 12 nucleotides matching TRBD2. There are 15 residues in the CDR3. Germline lookup yields CDR1 MNHNY and CDR2 SVGAGI (reference sequence). Trimming cost V 5 bases and J 6 bases; bases outside gene matches: 8. CDR3 sequence reads: CASSPWTSGNLEQYF. DNA for the CDR3: TGTGCCAGCAGTCCCTGGACTAGCGGGAATCTCGAGCAGTACTTC.

V gene TRBV6-6 combines with J gene TRBJ2-2, with a tentative D call TRBD1 (6 bases). The germline CDR1 and CDR2 sequences are MNHNY and SVGAGI (reference sequence). Between the trimmed V and J ends, which lost 7 bases and 3 bases, there was a span of 12 bases. The CDR3 totals 14 residues. The DNA for the CDR3 is TGTGCCAGCACCAGGGGCGCCGACACCGGGGAGCTGTTTTTT. Translation: CASTRGADTGELFF.

This rearrangement joins TRBV11-1 to TRBJ2-5; 14 bases map to TRBD2. The germline V gene has CDR1 SGHAT and CDR2 FQDESV (reference sequence). The CDR3 loop spans 18 amino acids. J lost 6 bases, V lost 3 bases, and 12 bases had no gene match. The CDR3, as DNA: TGTGCCAGCAGCTTCTCGACTAGCGGGAGGGGCCTCCTGCAGACCCAGTACTTC. Its protein is CASSFSTSGRGLLQTQYF.

V and J are TRBV15 and TRBJ2-1, with a weak D call TRBD2 (6 bases). The CDR3 is 18 residues long. Trimming took off 1 base at V and 0 bases at J, with 16 bases between the two ends. The germline gives CDR1 LNHNV, CDR2 YYDKDF (reference sequence). CDR3 DNA: TGTGCCACCAGCAGAGTGGGGGGAGCGGCAAACTCCTACAATGAGCAGTTCTTC. Translation gives CATSRVGGAANSYNEQFF.

The chain employs TRBV4-1 and TRBJ1-2; D may be TRBD1 (5 bases). Trimming removed 0 bases at V and 4 bases at J, with 15 bases between. The CDR3 totals 16 residues. Germline lookup yields CDR1 MGHRA and CDR2 YSYEKL. The CDR3 spells CASSQEGRREGYGYTF. Written as DNA, the CDR3 is TGCGCCAGCAGCCAAGAGGGGCGCCGGGAGGGCTATGGCTACACCTTC.

The chain joins TRBV5-4 to TRBJ2-5; D possibly uses TRBD1 or TRBD2 (5 bases each). The germline V gene has CDR1 SGHNT and CDR2 YYREEE (reference sequence). The CDR3 is 12 amino acids. Trimming took 5 bases from V and 5 from J, leaving 10 bases between them. CDR3: CASSREGETQYF. The CDR3 DNA is TGTGCCAGCAGTCGAGAGGGGGAGACCCAGTACTTC.

The rearrangement joins TRBV9 to TRBJ1-1; D is undetermined. The CDR3 length is 12 residues. Germline V gives CDR1 SGDLS, CDR2 YYNGEE. The ends were cut back, 3 bases at V and 4 bases at J, with 7 bases in the middle. For the CDR3, the DNA is TGTGCCAGCAGCGCCCGGACCACTGAAGCTTTCTTT. Protein product: CASSARTTEAFF.